This T cell receptor beta chain appears in the sequencing data of a study of Ad26.COV2.S vaccination and SARS-CoV-2 variants. Study as a whole: This donor came from the COV1001 trial of Ad26.COV2.S. Administration of Ad26.COV2.S was intramuscular, either once or twice 56 days apart.

The treatment was: 15 to 20 received Ad26.COV2.S at low or high dose, single or two shots; several received placebo; per-sample allocation not given. Day 63 after the first vaccine or placebo injection was the time point for sampling. The donor was a Boston adult aged 18-55 years. Profiled with immunoSEQ multiplex PCR; TCRdb holds only in-frame clones, not every one. The profile shows 300,000 to 400,000 clones, more than 85% of them singletons. CDR1 and CDR2 (germline): SQVTM, ANQGSEA. The germline V and J ends were trimmed by 6 bases and 1 base, with 15 bases remaining between them. The CDR3 length is 14 residues.

The TCR originated in a person aged 18-65 years who received the Ad26.COV2.S COVID-19 vaccine or a placebo. The source was peripheral blood, collected in a trial of Ad26.COV2.S vaccine versus placebo. The chain uses TRBV29-1 and TRBJ1-1; tentative D call: TRBD1 (5 bases). CDR3 coding DNA: TGCAGCGTCGAAAGACAGTTAAAGAACACTGAAGCTTTCTTT. The encoded protein is CSVERQLKNTEAFF.